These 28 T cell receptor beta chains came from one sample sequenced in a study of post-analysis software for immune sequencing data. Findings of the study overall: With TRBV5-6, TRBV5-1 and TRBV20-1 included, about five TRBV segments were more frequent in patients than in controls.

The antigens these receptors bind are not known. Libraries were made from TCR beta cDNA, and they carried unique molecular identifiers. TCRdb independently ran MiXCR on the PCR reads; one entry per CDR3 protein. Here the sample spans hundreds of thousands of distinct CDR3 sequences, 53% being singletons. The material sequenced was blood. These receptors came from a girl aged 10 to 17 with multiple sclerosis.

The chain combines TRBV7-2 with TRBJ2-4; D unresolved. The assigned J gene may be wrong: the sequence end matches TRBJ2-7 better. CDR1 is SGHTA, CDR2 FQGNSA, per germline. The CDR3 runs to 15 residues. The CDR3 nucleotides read TGTGCCAGCAGCTTAAATCCCATGGCAACCTACGAGCAGTACTTC. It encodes CASSLNPMATYEQYF.

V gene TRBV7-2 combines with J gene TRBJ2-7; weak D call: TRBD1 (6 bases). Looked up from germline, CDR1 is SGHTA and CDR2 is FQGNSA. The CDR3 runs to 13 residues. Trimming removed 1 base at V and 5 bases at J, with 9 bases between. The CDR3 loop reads CASSLVSGDEQYF. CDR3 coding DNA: TGTGCCAGCAGCTTAGTATCAGGGGACGAGCAGTACTTC. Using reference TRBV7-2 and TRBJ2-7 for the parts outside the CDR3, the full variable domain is GAGVSQSPSNKVTEKGKDVELRCDPISGHTALYWYRQSLGQGLEFLIYFQGNSAPDKSGLPSDRFSAERTGGSVSTLTIQRTQQEDSAVYLCASSLVSGDEQYFGPGTRLTVT.

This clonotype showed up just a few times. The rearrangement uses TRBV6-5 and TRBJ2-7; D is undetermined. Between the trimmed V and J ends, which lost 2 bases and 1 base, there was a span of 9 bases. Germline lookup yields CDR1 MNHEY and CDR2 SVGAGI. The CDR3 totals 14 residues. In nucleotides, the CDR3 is TGTGCCAGCAGTTACGTGGTCGGTTCCTACGAGCAGTACTTC. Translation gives CASSYVVGSYEQYF.

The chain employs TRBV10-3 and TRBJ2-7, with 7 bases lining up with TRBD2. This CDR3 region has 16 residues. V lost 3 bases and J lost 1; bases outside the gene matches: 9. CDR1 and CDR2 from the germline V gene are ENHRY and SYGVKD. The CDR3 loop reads CAISELRGERSYEQYF. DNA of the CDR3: TGTGCCATCAGTGAACTTCGGGGGGAGCGTTCCTACGAGCAGTACTTC.

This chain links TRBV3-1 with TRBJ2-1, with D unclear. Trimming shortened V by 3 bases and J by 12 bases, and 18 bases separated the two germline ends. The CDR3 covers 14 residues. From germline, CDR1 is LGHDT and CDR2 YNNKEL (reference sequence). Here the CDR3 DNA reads TGTGCCAGCAGCCACGCTGGTGGCCTCAGGTGGCAGTTCTTC. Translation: CASSHAGGLRWQFF.

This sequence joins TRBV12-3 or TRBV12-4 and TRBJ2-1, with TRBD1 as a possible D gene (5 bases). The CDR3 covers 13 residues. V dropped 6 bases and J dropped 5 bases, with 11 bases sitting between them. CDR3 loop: CASSLGAHNEQFF. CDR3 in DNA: TGTGCCAGCAGCCTTGGGGCCCACAATGAGCAGTTCTTC.

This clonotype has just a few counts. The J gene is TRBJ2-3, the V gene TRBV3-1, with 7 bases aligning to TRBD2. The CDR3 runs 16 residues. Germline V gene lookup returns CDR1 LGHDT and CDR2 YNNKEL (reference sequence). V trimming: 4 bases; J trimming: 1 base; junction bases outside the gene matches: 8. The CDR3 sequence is CASSRQVAGGTDTQYF. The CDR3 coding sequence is TGTGCCAGCAGCCGCCAAGTGGCGGGAGGCACAGATACGCAGTATTTT.

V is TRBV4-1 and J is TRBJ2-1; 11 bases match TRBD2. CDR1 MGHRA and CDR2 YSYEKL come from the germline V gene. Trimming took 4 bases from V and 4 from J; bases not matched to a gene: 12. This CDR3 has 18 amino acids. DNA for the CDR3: TGCGCCAGCAGCCCAATGATTCGACTAGCGGGGACATACAATGAGCAGTTCTTC. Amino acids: CASSPMIRLAGTYNEQFF.

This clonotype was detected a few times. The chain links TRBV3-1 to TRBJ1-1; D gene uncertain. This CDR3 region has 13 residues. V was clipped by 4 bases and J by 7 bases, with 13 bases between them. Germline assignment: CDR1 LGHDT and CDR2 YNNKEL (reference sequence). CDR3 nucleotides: TGTGCCAGCAGCCTTCAAGAGGGCCTTGAAGCTTTCTTT. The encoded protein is CASSLQEGLEAFF.

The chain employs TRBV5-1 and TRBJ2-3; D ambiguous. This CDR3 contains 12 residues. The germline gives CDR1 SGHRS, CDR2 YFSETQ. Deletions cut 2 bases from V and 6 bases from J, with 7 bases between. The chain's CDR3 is CASSFSRDTQYF. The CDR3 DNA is TGCGCCAGCAGCTTCTCCAGGGATACGCAGTATTTT. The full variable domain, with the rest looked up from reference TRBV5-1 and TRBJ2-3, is KAGVTQTPRYLIKTRGQQVTLSCSPISGHRSVSWYQQTPGQGLQFLFEYFSETQRNKGNFPGRFSGRQFSNSRSEMNVSTLELGDSALYLCASSFSRDTQYFGPGTRLTVL.

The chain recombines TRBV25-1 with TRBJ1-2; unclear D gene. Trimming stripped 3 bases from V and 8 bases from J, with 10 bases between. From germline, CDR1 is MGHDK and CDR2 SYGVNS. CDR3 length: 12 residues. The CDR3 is CASSDGFQGYTF. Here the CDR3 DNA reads TGTGCCAGCAGTGACGGGTTCCAGGGCTACACCTTC.

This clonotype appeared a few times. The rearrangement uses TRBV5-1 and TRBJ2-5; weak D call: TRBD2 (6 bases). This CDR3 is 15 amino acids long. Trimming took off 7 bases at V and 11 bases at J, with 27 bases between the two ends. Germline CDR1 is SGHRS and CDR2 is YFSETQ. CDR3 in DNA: TGCGCCAGCTCCCCTGGGGAGCCGGGACTCCCGACGCAGTACTTC. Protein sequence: CASSPGEPGLPTQYF.

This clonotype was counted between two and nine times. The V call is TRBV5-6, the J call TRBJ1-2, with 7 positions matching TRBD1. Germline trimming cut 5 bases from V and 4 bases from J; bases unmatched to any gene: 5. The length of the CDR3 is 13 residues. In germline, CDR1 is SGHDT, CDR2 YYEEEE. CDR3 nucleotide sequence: TGTGCCAGCAGATTACGACAGGGCTATGGCTACACCTTC. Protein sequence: CASRLRQGYGYTF.

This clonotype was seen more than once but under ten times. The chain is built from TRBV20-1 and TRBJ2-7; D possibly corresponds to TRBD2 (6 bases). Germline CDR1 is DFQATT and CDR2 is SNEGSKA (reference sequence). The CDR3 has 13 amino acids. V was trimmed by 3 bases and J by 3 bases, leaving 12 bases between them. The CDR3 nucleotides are TGCAGTGCTAGGGGCGGGGTCGACTACGAGCAGTACTTC. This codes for CSARGGVDYEQYF.

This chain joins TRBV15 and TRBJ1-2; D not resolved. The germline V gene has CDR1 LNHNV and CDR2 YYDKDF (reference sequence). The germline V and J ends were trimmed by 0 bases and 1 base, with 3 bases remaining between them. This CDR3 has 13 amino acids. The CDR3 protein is CATSRDFNYGYTF. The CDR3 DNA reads TGTGCCACCAGCAGAGATTTTAACTATGGCTACACCTTC.

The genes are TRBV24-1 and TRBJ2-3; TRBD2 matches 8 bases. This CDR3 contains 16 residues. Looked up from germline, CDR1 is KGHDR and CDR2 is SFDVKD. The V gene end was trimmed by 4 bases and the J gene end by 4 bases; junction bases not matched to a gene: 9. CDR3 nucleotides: TGTGCCACCAGTGACCGGAGCGGGGGTAGTGCAGATACGCAGTATTTT. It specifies CATSDRSGGSADTQYF.

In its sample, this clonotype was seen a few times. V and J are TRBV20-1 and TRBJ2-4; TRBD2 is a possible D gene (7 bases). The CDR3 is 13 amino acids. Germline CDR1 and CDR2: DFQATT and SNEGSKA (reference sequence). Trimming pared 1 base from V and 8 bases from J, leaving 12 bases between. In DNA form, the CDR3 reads TGCAGTGCTAGAGTATGGGGGGGCGACATTCAGTACTTC. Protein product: CSARVWGGDIQYF.

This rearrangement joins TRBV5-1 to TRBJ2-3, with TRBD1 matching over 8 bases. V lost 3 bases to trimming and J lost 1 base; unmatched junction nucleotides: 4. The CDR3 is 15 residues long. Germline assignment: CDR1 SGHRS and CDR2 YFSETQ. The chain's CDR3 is CASSYQGAGTDTQYF. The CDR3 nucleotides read TGCGCCAGCAGCTACCAGGGGGCTGGCACAGATACGCAGTATTTT.

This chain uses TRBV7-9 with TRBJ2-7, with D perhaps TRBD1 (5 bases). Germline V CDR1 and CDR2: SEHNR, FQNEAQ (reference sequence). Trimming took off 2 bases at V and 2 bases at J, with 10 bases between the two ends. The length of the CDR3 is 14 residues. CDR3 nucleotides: TGTGCCAGCAGCTTACCAGGGATCACCTACGAGCAGTACTTC. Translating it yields CASSLPGITYEQYF. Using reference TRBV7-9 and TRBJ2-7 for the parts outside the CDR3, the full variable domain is DTGVSQNPRHKITKRGQNVTFRCDPISEHNRLYWYRQTLGQGPEFLTYFQNEAQLEKSRLLSDRFSAERPKGSFSTLEIQRTEQGDSAMYLCASSLPGITYEQYFGPGTRLTVT.

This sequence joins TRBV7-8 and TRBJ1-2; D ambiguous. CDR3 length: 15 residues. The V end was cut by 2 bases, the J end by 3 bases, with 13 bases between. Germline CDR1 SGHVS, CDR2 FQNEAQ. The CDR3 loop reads CASSLTEPPDYGYTF. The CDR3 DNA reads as TGTGCCAGCAGCTTAACGGAGCCCCCTGACTATGGCTACACCTTC.

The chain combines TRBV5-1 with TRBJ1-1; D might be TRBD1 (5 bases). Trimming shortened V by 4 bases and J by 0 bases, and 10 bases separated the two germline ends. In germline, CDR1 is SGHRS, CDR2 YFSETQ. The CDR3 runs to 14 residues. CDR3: CASSPADMNTEAFF. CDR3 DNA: TGCGCCAGCAGCCCGGCGGACATGAACACTGAAGCTTTCTTT.

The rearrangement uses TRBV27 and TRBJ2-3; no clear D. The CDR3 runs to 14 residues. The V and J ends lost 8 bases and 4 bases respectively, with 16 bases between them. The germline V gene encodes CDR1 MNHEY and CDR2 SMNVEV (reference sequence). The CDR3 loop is CASGLKGPSDTQYF. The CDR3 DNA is TGTGCCAGCGGCCTAAAGGGCCCCTCAGATACGCAGTATTTT.

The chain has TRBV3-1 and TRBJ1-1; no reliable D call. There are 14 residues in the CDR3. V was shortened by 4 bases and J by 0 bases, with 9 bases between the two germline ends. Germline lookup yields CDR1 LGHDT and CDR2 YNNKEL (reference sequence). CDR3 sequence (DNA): TGTGCCAGCAGCCTACGTCCCATGAACACTGAAGCTTTCTTT. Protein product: CASSLRPMNTEAFF.

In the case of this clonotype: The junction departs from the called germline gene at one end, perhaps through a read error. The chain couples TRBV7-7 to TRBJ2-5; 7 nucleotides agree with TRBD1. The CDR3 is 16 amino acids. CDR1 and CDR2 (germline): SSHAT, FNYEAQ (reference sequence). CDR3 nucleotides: TGTGCTAGCAGCTTATCGGCCGGGACAGAACAAGAGACCCAGTACTTC. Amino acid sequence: CASSLSAGTEQETQYF. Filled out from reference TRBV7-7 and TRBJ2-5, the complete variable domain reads GAGVSQSPRYKVTKRGQDVTLRCDPISSHATLYWYQQALGQGPEFLTYFNYEAQPDKSGLPSDRFSAERPEGSISTLTIQRTEQRDSAMYRCASSLSAGTEQETQYFGPGTRLLVL.

CDR3 residues: CASSSPGGKDGYTF. The CDR3 nucleotides are TGTGCCAGCAGCTCGCCAGGGGGTAAGGATGGCTACACCTTC. The chain has TRBV7-2 and TRBJ1-2; 7 bases map to TRBD1. The CDR3 consists of 14 residues. V trimming: 4 bases; J trimming: 6 bases; junction bases outside the gene matches: 8. Germline-derived CDR1 and CDR2 are SGHTA and FQGNSA.

The CDR3 loop is CASSPGTGGTAYEQYF. The CDR3 DNA follows: TGTGCCAGCTCACCGGGGACAGGAGGAACTGCCTACGAGCAGTACTTC. The chain uses TRBV18 and TRBJ2-7; 8 bases line up with TRBD1. Per germline, CDR1 KGHSH and CDR2 LQKENI. The CDR3 is made up of 16 amino acids. The trim removed 3 bases at V and 2 bases at J, leaving 9 bases unmatched.

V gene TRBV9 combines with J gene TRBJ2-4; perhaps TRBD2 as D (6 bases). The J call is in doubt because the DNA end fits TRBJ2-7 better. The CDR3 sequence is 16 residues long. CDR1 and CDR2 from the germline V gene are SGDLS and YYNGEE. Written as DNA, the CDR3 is TGTGCCAGCAGCGTAGGGGTGGGGACTCCGCCCACCGAGCAGTACTTC. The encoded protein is CASSVGVGTPPTEQYF.

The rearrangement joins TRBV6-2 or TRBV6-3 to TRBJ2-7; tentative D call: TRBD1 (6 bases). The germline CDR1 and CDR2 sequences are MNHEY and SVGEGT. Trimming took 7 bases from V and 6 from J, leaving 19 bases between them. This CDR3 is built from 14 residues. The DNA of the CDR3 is TGTGCCAGCACCTGGGGGCATTTCTCGGGCGAGCAGTACTTC. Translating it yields CASTWGHFSGEQYF.